Sequencing of this TCR beta chain was carried out in a study of T cell responses to AZD1222 COVID-19 vaccine. The CDR3 length is 17 residues. Germline CDR1 reads MGHRA; CDR2 reads YSYEKL. The V gene lost 0 bases and the J gene lost 9 bases, with 21 bases spanning the gap. A note on this clone: Antigen unknown.

This table comes from immunoSEQ multiplex PCR, and its TCRdb copy is limited to in-frame clones, with some not included. The profile shows roughly 180,000 clones, just over 90% of them singletons. General observations from the study: CD4 TCRs associated with vaccination spanned spike, dominating at 160-218 and 743-854.

This sequence was found in an adult who received the AZD1222 COVID-19 vaccine. The rearrangement joins TRBV4-1 to TRBJ1-3; no clear D gene. The sample consisted of peripheral blood, taken 28 days after the second AZD1222 dose. The CDR3 sequence: CASSQDTGRRDRSTIYF. CDR3 nucleotide sequence: TGCGCCAGCAGCCAAGATACGGGTCGGAGGGATCGTAGCACCATATATTTT.